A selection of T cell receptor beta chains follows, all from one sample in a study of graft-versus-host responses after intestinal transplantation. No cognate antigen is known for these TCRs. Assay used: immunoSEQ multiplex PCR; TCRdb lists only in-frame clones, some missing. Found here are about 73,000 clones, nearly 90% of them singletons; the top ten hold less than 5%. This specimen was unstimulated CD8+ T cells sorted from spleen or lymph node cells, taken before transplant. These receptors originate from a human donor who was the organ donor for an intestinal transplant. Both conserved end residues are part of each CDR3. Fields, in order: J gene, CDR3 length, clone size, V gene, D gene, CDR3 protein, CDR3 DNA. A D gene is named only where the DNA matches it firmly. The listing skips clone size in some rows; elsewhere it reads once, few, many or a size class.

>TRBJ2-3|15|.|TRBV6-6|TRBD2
CASSYSRGGADTQYF
TGTGCCAGCAGTTACTCCCGGGGGGGTGCAGATACGCAGTATTTT
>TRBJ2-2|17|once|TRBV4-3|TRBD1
CASSQDETGGRTGELFF
TGCGCCAGCAGCCAAGATGAGACAGGGGGTCGGACCGGGGAGCTGTTTTTT
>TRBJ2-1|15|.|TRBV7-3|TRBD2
CASSLRLALGDEQFF
TGTGCCAGCAGCTTACGACTAGCCCTGGGCGATGAGCAGTTCTTC
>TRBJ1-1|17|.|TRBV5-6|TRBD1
CASSWTGQDGSNTEAFF
TGTGCCAGCAGCTGGACAGGGCAAGACGGGTCGAACACTGAAGCTTTCTTT
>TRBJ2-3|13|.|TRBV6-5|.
CASSGTGPDTQYF
TGTGCCAGCAGTGGAACAGGGCCAGATACGCAGTATTTT
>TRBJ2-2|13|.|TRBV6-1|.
CASSDTNTGELFF
TGTGCCAGCAGTGATACGAACACCGGGGAGCTGTTTTTT
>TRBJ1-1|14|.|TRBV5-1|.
CASSRVRGNTEAFF
TGCGCCAGCAGCCGGGTCAGGGGGAACACTGAAGCTTTCTTT
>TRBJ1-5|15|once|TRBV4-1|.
CASSQDITDNQPQHF
TGCGCCAGCAGCCAAGATATAACAGATAATCAGCCCCAGCATTTT
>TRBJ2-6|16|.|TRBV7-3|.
CASSLISGSGANVLTF
TGTGCCAGCAGCTTAATTTCAGGGTCTGGGGCCAACGTCCTGACTTTC
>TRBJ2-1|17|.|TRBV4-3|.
CASSQGLADSSYNEQFF
TGCGCCAGCAGCCAAGGGCTAGCCGACTCTAGTTACAATGAGCAGTTCTTC
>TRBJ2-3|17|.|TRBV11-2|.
CASSLEPVQGYTDTQYF
TGTGCCAGCAGCTTAGAGCCAGTACAGGGTTACACAGATACGCAGTATTTT
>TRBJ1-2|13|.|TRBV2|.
CASRTDSNYGYTF
TGTGCCAGCAGGACAGATTCTAACTATGGCTACACCTTC
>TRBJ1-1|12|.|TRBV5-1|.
CASSQGYTEAFF
TGCGCCAGCAGTCAGGGCTACACTGAAGCTTTCTTT
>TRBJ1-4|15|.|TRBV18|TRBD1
CASSPWTGGGEKLFF
TGTGCCAGCTCACCTTGGACAGGGGGCGGTGAAAAACTGTTTTTT
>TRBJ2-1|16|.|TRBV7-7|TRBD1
CASSLGDRGFLNEQFF
TGTGCTAGCAGCTTAGGGGACAGGGGTTTTCTCAATGAGCAGTTCTTC
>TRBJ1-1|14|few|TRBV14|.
CASSQSALNTEAFF
TGTGCCAGCAGCCAATCAGCGTTGAACACTGAAGCTTTCTTT
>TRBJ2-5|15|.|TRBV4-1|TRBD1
CASSRDTGGGETQYF
TGCGCCAGCAGCCGGGACACAGGGGGCGGAGAGACCCAGTACTTC
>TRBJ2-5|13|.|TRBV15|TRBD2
CATEHSGEETQYF
TGTGCCACCGAACACAGCGGGGAAGAGACCCAGTACTTC
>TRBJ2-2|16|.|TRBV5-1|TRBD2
CASSSAGVWDTGELFF
TGCGCCAGCAGTTCTGCGGGGGTGTGGGACACCGGGGAGCTGTTTTTT
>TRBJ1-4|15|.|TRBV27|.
CASSPLEATNEKLFF
TGTGCCAGCAGTCCCCTAGAGGCAACTAATGAAAAACTGTTTTTT
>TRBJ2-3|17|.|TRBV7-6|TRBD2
CASSQTSQLSGTDTQYF
TGTGCCAGCAGCCAGACTAGCCAGCTTTCAGGCACAGATACGCAGTATTTT
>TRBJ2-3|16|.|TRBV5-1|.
CASSLDGSSSTDTQYF
TGCGCCAGCAGCTTGGATGGTAGCAGCAGTACAGATACGCAGTATTTT
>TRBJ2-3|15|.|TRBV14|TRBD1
CASSTGQENRDTQYF
TGTGCCAGCAGCACAGGACAGGAGAACAGGGATACGCAGTATTTT
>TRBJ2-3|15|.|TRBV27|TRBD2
CASSLFAGGLNTQYF
TGTGCCAGCAGTTTATTTGCGGGGGGGCTAAATACGCAGTATTTT
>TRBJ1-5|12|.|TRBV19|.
CASRYGGQPQHF
TGTGCCAGTAGATACGGGGGGCAGCCCCAGCATTTT
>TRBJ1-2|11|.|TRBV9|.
CASSAGGGYTF
TGTGCCAGCAGCGCCGGGGGGGGCTACACCTTC
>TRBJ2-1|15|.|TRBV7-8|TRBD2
CASSLELAIYNEQFF
TGTGCCAGCAGCTTAGAACTAGCGATCTACAATGAGCAGTTCTTC
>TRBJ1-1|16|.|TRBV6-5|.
CASSFLGDRTNTEAFF
TGTGCCAGCAGTTTCCTCGGTGACAGGACGAACACTGAAGCTTTCTTT
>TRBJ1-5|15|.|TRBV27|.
CASSLSGTPNQPQHF
TGTGCCAGCAGTTTATCGGGGACACCCAATCAGCCCCAGCATTTT
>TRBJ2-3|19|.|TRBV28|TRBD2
CASSFPLVATSGETDTQYF
TGTGCCAGCAGTTTCCCTTTGGTTGCGACTAGCGGGGAAACAGATACGCAGTATTTT
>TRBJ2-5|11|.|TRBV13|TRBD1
CAVDRVETQYF
TGTGCCGTCGACAGGGTAGAGACCCAGTACTTC